The sample holds a few counts of the clone carrying this TCR beta chain. Trimming left V 11 bases short and J 7 bases short, with 12 bases between. This CDR3 comprises 11 residues. Germline CDR1 is SNHLY and CDR2 is FYNNEI. This specimen belongs to a study of blood T cells in healthy people across ages. A second PCR, run for roughly 7 to 12 cycles, used a sample-barcoded 5' primer plus a J-beta primer mix. TCRdb re-analysed the 5' RACE reads in MiXCR, keeping a single row per CDR3 protein. The sample holds roughly 1 million distinct CDR3 sequences, 25% seen once. Another study also made use of these data, one on T cells of mothers and their children. That publication notes: A few healthy Caucasian mothers served as donors, and their six children did as well. Second-PCR primer M1S introduced sample barcodes and 2-4 random nucleotides.

This clonotype originated in a girl aged 2-10 years in good health. The sample comprised blood. V is TRBV2 and J is TRBJ2-1; D gene uncertain. The CDR3 bases are TGTGCCGCGTCTGGGCAGAATGAGCAGTTCTTC. The encoded protein is CAASGQNEQFF.